This record concerns one T cell receptor beta chain sequence. Its antigen is unidentified. This specimen belongs to a study of T cell repertoires in cytomegalovirus infection. Study information: Used in the study were CMV epitopes, some recently identified and HLA-C-restricted, others well-studied and HLA-B-restricted. An indication of both CMV infection and matching HLA type came from public TCR beta signatures.

V shed 8 bases and J 8 bases; nucleotides not matched to a gene: 5. Per germline, CDR1 MNHNS and CDR2 SASEGT. The CDR3 is 13 amino acids. Study results and limitations: Identification of carriers of CMV plus the relevant HLA was performed using cumulative public TCR beta family frequency.

TCRdb processed the reads anew with MiXCR; each CDR3 protein has one entry. Here the sample spans about 900,000 distinct CDR3 sequences, approximately 30% being singletons. Source: cultured CD8+ T cells from PBMCs, taken from culture after CMV antigen stimulation. The origin of this receptor is a human donor in good health (CMV status not recorded). Some clones in this sample may be carry-over from other donors' samples. The J gene is TRBJ1-4, the V gene TRBV6-1; 10 bases are a match to TRBD1. In DNA, the CDR3 is TGTGCCAGCCGACCGGGACAGGGGGAAAAACTGTTTTTT. Its protein is CASRPGQGEKLFF.